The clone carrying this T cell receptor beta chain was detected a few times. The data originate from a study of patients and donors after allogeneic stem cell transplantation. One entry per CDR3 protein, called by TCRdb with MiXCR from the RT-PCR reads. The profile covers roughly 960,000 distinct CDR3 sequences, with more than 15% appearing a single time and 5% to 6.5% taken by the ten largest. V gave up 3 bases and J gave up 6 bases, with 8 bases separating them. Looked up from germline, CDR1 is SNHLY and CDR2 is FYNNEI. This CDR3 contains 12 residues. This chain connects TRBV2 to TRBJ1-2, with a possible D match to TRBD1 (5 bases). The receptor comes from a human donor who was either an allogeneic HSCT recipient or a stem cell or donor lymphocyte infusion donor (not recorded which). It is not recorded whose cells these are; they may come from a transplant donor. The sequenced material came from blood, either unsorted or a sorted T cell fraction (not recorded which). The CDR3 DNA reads TGTGCCAGCAGTGACAGGGCTAATGGCTACACCTTC. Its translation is CASSDRANGYTF.